The 27 T cell receptor beta chains below come from one sample, sequenced in a study of blood T cell repertoires in COVID-19. Some clones are missing from TCRdb's copy, which holds only in-frame ones; the method was immunoSEQ multiplex PCR. Of roughly 40,000 clones listed, about four fifths are singletons. The source material was peripheral blood. The receptors come from a human donor with acute or convalescent COVID-19. The donor label of this sample is uncertain.

This clone was seen only once. CDR3 sequence (DNA): TGTGCCAGCAGCTTAGTTTCAGGGGCTGCCGAGCAGTACTTC. Translation: CASSLVSGAAEQYF. V is TRBV11-3 and J is TRBJ2-7, with D tentatively TRBD1 (6 bases). Looked up from germline, CDR1 is SGHNT and CDR2 is YENEEA. The CDR3 is 14 amino acids. V was trimmed by 1 base and J by 6 bases, leaving 13 bases between them.

The chain carries TRBV3-1 (or the pseudogene TRBV3-2) and TRBJ1-1; tentative D call: TRBD1 (5 bases). This CDR3 comprises 12 residues. CDR1 and CDR2 from the germline V gene are LGHDT and YNNKEL (reference sequence). V was pared by 3 bases and J by 11 bases, with 13 bases between. The CDR3 DNA sequence: TGTGCCAGCAGCCACTATGGGGCCCAGGCTTTCTTT. Translated: CASSHYGAQAFF.

The chain links TRBV7-9 to TRBJ2-5; no reliable D call. This CDR3 contains 15 residues. CDR1 and CDR2 from the germline V gene are SEHNR and FQNEAQ (reference sequence). The V gene lost 1 base and the J gene lost 1 base, with 10 bases spanning the gap. This chain's CDR3 is CASSLGGKAQETQYF. The CDR3 bases are TGTGCCAGCAGCTTAGGAGGCAAAGCCCAAGAGACCCAGTACTTC.

This clone was counted between two and nine times. This chain's CDR3 is CATSREGRNEKLFF. CDR3 DNA sequence: TGTGCCACCAGCAGAGAGGGGAGAAATGAAAAACTGTTTTTT. V usage is TRBV15 and J usage is TRBJ1-4; D unclear. Germline V lookup: CDR1 LNHNV, CDR2 YYDKDF (reference sequence). This CDR3 is built from 14 residues. The V gene lost 0 bases and the J gene lost 5 bases, with 7 bases spanning the gap.

V is TRBV9 and J is TRBJ2-1; 7 bases fit TRBD1. This CDR3 has 15 residues. With 3 bases clipped from V and 3 bases from J, the junction kept 6 bases outside the gene matches. Germline loops: CDR1 SGDLS, CDR2 YYNGEE. DNA for the CDR3: TGTGCCAGCAGCGCTGCACAGGGGATCTACAATGAGCAGTTCTTC. It codes for CASSAAQGIYNEQFF. The full variable domain, with the rest looked up from reference TRBV9 and TRBJ2-1, is DSGVTQTPKHLITATGQRVTLRCSPRSGDLSVYWYQQSLDQGLQFLIQYYNGEERAKGNILERFSAQQFPDLHSELNLSSLELGDSALYFCASSAAQGIYNEQFFGPGTRLTVL.

This chain joins TRBV7-6 and TRBJ2-1; 10 bases agree with TRBD1. J lost 4 bases, V lost 1 base, and 7 bases had no gene match. Germline V gene lookup returns CDR1 SGHVS and CDR2 FNYEAQ. CDR3 length equals 17 residues. CDR3 in DNA: TGTGCCAGCAGCTTAGAGAATCCGGGACAGGGGTACAATGAGCAGTTCTTC. Residues: CASSLENPGQGYNEQFF.

This chain connects TRBV12-3 or TRBV12-4 to TRBJ1-2; the D is unclear. The CDR3 extends over 12 amino acids. V gave up 9 bases and J gave up 4 bases, with 12 bases separating them. The CDR3 sequence is CASGLDAYGYTF. The CDR3 DNA reads TGTGCCAGTGGACTGGACGCCTATGGCTACACCTTC.

The genes are TRBV7-8 and TRBJ2-3, with D perhaps assigned TRBD1 or TRBD2 (5 bases each). The CDR3 totals 13 residues. CDR1 is SGHVS and CDR2 is FQNEAQ in the germline V gene. Deletions cut 5 bases from V and 2 bases from J, with 8 bases between. The CDR3 is CASSRGATDTQYF. Written as DNA, the CDR3 is TGTGCCAGCAGCCGAGGGGCCACAGATACGCAGTATTTT.

The chain employs TRBV27 and TRBJ1-1, with 7 bases lining up with TRBD1. This CDR3 contains 15 residues. The V segment lost 6 bases and the J segment 0 bases; nucleotides outside the gene matches: 7. Germline V CDR1 and CDR2: MNHEY, SMNVEV (reference sequence). The CDR3 is CASRPRGQMNTEAFF. In nucleotides, the CDR3 is TGTGCCAGCAGGCCCCGGGGACAGATGAACACTGAAGCTTTCTTT.

The chain links TRBV28 to TRBJ1-6, with TRBD1 identical over 7 bases. Germline CDR1 is MDHEN and CDR2 is SYDVKM. Unmatched junction bases numbered 8, after V lost 0 bases and J lost 9 bases. This CDR3 is 16 amino acids long. The DNA for the CDR3 is TGTGCCAGCAGTTTATGGGCAGGGGGATCGGGTTCACCCCTCCACTTT. It codes for CASSLWAGGSGSPLHF. The full variable domain, in which reference TRBV28 and TRBJ1-6 provide the parts outside the CDR3, is DVKVTQSSRYLVKRTGEKVFLECVQDMDHENMFWYRQDPGLGLRLIYFSYDVKMKEKGDIPEGYSVSREKKERFSLILESASTNQTSMYLCASSLWAGGSGSPLHFGNGTRLTVT.

This sequence joins TRBV3-1 (or the pseudogene TRBV3-2) and TRBJ2-1; tentatively, D is TRBD1 (5 bases). Germline assignment: CDR1 LGHDT and CDR2 YNNKEL (reference sequence). V shed 3 bases and J shed 5 bases, with 11 bases lying between them. The length of the CDR3 is 14 residues. In DNA form, the CDR3 reads TGTGCCAGCAGCCACTTAGACAGAAACAATGAGCAGTTCTTC. Amino acids: CASSHLDRNNEQFF.

This clone has just a few counts. The V gene is TRBV5-1, the J gene TRBJ2-7, with no clear D. Trimming took 0 bases from V and 3 from J, leaving 10 bases between them. Germline CDR1 SGHRS, CDR2 YFSETQ. The CDR3 spans 14 residues. The CDR3 spells CASSLGRHLYEQYF. The CDR3 region has the DNA TGCGCCAGCAGCTTGGGGCGACACCTCTACGAGCAGTACTTC.

The rearrangement links TRBV4-3 to TRBJ1-2, with 7 bases lining up with TRBD1. Germline CDR1 is LGHNA and CDR2 is YSLEER. CDR3 length equals 14 residues. Trimming at V came to 2 bases and at J to 6 bases, leaving 6 bases not matched to a gene. The CDR3 sequence is CASSQYRTGDGYTF. The CDR3 DNA reads as TGCGCCAGCAGCCAATACCGGACAGGAGATGGCTACACCTTC.

This chain joins TRBV6-6 and TRBJ2-7, with D perhaps TRBD1 (7 bases). This CDR3 region has 14 residues. Trimming took 0 bases from V and 4 from J, leaving 10 bases between them. Germline V gene sequence: CDR1 MNHNY, CDR2 SVGAGI (reference sequence). This CDR3 reads CASSYSSGGYEQYF. CDR3 in DNA: TGTGCCAGCAGTTACTCGTCAGGGGGGTACGAGCAGTACTTC.

This clone was picked up one time. V is TRBV11-2 and J is TRBJ2-1, with 10 bases lining up with TRBD2. The V and J ends lost 1 base and 6 bases, in that order; junction bases with no gene match: 6. CDR3 size: 16 residues. Germline CDR1 is SGHAT and CDR2 is FQNNGV. This CDR3 reads CASSLVSGRRSNEQFF. The CDR3 DNA is TGTGCCAGCAGCTTAGTTAGCGGGAGGCGAAGCAATGAGCAGTTCTTC.

This sequence joins TRBV12-3 or TRBV12-4 and TRBJ1-2; tentatively, D is TRBD1 (5 bases). This CDR3 comprises 13 residues. Trimming stripped 3 bases from V and 4 bases from J, with 9 bases between. The CDR3 here is CASSLTVVYGYTF. The CDR3 DNA follows: TGTGCCAGCAGTTTGACAGTTGTCTATGGCTACACCTTC.

V gene TRBV28 combines with J gene TRBJ2-7; 11 positions match TRBD2. Germline assignment: CDR1 MDHEN and CDR2 SYDVKM. The CDR3 sequence is 15 residues long. The V segment lost 4 bases and the J segment 7 bases; nucleotides outside the gene matches: 9. For the CDR3, the DNA is TGTGCCAGCAGTTCACAAACCCGACTAGCGGGGGAGCAGTACTTC. Translating gives CASSSQTRLAGEQYF. Looking up the rest from reference TRBV28 and TRBJ2-7 gives the full variable domain: DVKVTQSSRYLVKRTGEKVFLECVQDMDHENMFWYRQDPGLGLRLIYFSYDVKMKEKGDIPEGYSVSREKKERFSLILESASTNQTSMYLCASSSQTRLAGEQYFGPGTRLTVT.

The table lists this clone with a count of one. The chain employs TRBV6-4 and TRBJ2-3; 8 nucleotides line up with TRBD2. CDR1 and CDR2 (germline): MRHNA, SNTAGT. Trimming cost V 2 bases and J 1 base; bases outside gene matches: 5. CDR3 length equals 16 residues. The CDR3 nucleotides read TGTGCCAGCAGTGACGGAACGGGAGGGGGCACAGATACGCAGTATTTT. Amino acid sequence: CASSDGTGGGTDTQYF.

This clone was detected a few times. The rearrangement uses TRBV7-3 and TRBJ1-3; weak D call: TRBD1 (6 bases). Germline V gene lookup returns CDR1 SGHTA and CDR2 FQGTGA. This CDR3 has 15 residues. The V end was cut by 3 bases, the J end by 4 bases, with 13 bases between. The CDR3 region is CASSFRTAPGNTIYF. For the CDR3, the DNA is TGTGCCAGCAGCTTCCGGACAGCCCCCGGAAACACCATATATTTT.

The genes are TRBV29-1 and TRBJ2-7; no definite D call. Germline V CDR1 and CDR2: SQVTM, ANQGSEA. This CDR3 region has 12 residues. The ends were cut back, 2 bases at V and 4 bases at J, with 9 bases in the middle. CDR3 sequence reads: CSVEYVGYEQYF. In DNA form, the CDR3 reads TGCAGCGTTGAATACGTCGGTTACGAGCAGTACTTC.

This chain links TRBV9 with TRBJ1-4; D is unresolved. The ends were cut back, 2 bases at V and 7 bases at J, with 15 bases in the middle. Germline-derived CDR1 and CDR2 are SGDLS and YYNGEE. There are 15 residues in the CDR3. The CDR3: CASSVVGARGEKLFF. CDR3 DNA sequence: TGTGCCAGCAGCGTGGTCGGCGCCCGGGGTGAAAAACTGTTTTTT.

CDR3 sequence reads: CASSPGGAGQPQHF. The CDR3 DNA reads TGTGCCAGCAGCCCGGGGGGGGCCGGTCAGCCCCAGCATTTT. This chain connects TRBV5-4 to TRBJ1-5; weak D call: TRBD1 (6 bases). Per the germline V gene, CDR1 is SGHNT and CDR2 is YYREEE (reference sequence). Between the trimmed V and J ends, which lost 4 bases and 6 bases, there was a span of 14 bases. This CDR3 region has 14 residues. The variable domain in full, with the rest retrieved from reference TRBV5-4 and TRBJ1-5, is ETGVTQSPTHLIKTRGQQVTLRCSSQSGHNTVSWYQQALGQGPQFIFQYYREEENGRGNFPPRFSGLQFPNYSSELNVNALELDDSALYLCASSPGGAGQPQHFGDGTRLSIL.

The chain is built from TRBV5-6 and TRBJ2-7; 10 nucleotides align to TRBD1. V gave up 4 bases and J gave up 2 bases; unmatched junction bases: 3. Germline CDR1 reads SGHDT; CDR2 reads YYEEEE. This CDR3 contains 14 residues. CDR3 sequence (DNA): TGTGCCAGCAGCCGACAGGGGGCTACCTACGAGCAGTACTTC. It is translated as CASSRQGATYEQYF.

V and J are TRBV27 and TRBJ2-1; 13 nucleotides line up with TRBD2. J lost 5 bases, V lost 4 bases, and 2 bases had no gene match. The length of the CDR3 is 15 residues. CDR1 is MNHEY and CDR2 is SMNVEV in the germline V gene (reference sequence). The CDR3 DNA sequence: TGTGCCAGCAGTTGGACTAGCGGGGGTCACAATGAGCAGTTCTTC. Translating gives CASSWTSGGHNEQFF.

The rearrangement uses TRBV6-5 and TRBJ1-6; 8 nucleotides align to TRBD1. CDR3 length equals 16 residues. Germline V gene sequence: CDR1 MNHEY, CDR2 SVGAGI. V was pared by 0 bases and J by 10 bases, with 8 bases of the junction left unmatched. The DNA of the CDR3 is TGTGCCAGCAGTTACTCGGTGCAGGGGGCTAGATCACCCCTCCACTTT. It is translated as CASSYSVQGARSPLHF.

The chain links TRBV11-2 to TRBJ2-1; D gene uncertain. From germline, CDR1 is SGHAT and CDR2 FQNNGV. The V gene lost 5 bases and the J gene lost 9 bases, with 14 bases spanning the gap. The CDR3 runs to 13 residues. CDR3 protein: CASSRQIPGEQFF. The CDR3 DNA reads as TGTGCCAGCAGCCGTCAGATCCCGGGTGAGCAGTTCTTC.

The chain joins TRBV2 to TRBJ2-5; a possible D gene is TRBD1 (6 bases). The germline V gene has CDR1 SNHLY and CDR2 FYNNEI. Trimming took off 8 bases at V and 3 bases at J, with 13 bases between the two ends. This CDR3 has 13 residues. CDR3 bases: TGTGCCAGCGGACAGTGGCTAGAAGAGACCCAGTACTTC. This gives the protein CASGQWLEETQYF.